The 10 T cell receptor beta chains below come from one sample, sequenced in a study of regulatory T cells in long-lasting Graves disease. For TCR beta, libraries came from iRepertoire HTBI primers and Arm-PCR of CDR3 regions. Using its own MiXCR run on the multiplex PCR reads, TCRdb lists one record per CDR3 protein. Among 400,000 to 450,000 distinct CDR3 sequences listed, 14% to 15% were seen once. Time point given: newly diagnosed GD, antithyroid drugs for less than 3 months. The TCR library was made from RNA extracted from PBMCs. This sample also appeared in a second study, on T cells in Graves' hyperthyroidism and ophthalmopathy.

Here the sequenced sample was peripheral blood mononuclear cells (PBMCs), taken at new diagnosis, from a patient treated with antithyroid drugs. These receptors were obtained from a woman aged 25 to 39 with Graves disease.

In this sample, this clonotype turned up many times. Here the CDR3 reads CASSPQENTIYF. The CDR3 nucleotides are TGTGCCAGCTCACCACAGGAAAACACCATATATTTT. The chain employs TRBV18 and TRBJ1-3; D call uncertain. The CDR3 runs 12 residues. CDR1 is KGHSH and CDR2 is LQKENI in the germline V gene. V lost 1 base to trimming and J lost 6 bases, with 4 bases between them.

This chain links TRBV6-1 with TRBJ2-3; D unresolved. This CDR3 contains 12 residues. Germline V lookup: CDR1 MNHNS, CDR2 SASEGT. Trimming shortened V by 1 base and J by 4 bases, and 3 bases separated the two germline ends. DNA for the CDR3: TGTGCCAGCAGTGAAGTCCCAGATACGCAGTATTTT. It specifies CASSEVPDTQYF.

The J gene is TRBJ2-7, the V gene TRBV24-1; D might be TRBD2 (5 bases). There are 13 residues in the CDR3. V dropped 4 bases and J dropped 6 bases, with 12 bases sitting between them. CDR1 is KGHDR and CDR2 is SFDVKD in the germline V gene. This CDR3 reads CATSDPRRGEQYF. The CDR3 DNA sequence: TGTGCCACCAGTGACCCGCGACGGGGCGAGCAGTACTTC.

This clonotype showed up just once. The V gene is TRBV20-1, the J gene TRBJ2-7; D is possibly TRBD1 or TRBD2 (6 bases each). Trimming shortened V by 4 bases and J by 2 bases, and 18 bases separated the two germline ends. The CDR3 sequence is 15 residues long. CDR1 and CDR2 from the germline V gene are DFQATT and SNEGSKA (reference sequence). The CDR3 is CSAITDRGQPYEQYF. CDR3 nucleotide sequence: TGCAGTGCTATCACCGACCGGGGGCAGCCCTACGAGCAGTACTTC.

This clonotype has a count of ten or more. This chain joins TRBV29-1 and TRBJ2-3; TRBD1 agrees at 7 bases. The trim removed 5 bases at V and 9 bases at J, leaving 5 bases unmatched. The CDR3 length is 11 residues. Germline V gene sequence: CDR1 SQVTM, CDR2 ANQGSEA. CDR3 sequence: CSVTGEGTQYF. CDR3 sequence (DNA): TGCAGCGTTACAGGGGAAGGGACGCAGTATTTT.

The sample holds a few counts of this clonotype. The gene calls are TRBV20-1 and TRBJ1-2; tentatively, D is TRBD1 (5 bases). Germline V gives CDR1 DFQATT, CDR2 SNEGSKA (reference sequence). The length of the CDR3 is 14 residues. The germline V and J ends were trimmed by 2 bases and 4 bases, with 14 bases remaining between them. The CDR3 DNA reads TGCAGTGCTAGATTTGTCCGACAGAGCTATGGCTACACCTTC. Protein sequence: CSARFVRQSYGYTF.

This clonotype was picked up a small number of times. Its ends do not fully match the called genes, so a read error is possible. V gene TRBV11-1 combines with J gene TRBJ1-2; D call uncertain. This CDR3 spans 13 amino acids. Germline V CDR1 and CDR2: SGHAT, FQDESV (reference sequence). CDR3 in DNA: TGCGCCAGCAGCCAAGATAGGGCCAATGGCTACACCTTC. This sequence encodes CASSQDRANGYTF.

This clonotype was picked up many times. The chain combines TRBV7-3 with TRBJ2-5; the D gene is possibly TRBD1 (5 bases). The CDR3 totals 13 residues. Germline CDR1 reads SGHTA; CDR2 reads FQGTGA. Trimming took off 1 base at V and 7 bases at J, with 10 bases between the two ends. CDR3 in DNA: TGTGCCAGCAGCTTAAGTGGGGCCGGGACCCAGTACTTC. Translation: CASSLSGAGTQYF.

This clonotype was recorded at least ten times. The CDR3 DNA follows: TGTGCCAGCAGCCAACTCGGGAGACGGCGCGAGCAGTACTTC. It yields the protein CASSQLGRRREQYF. This chain uses TRBV3-1 with TRBJ2-7; TRBD2 might be the D (6 bases). The V gene lost 2 bases and the J gene lost 6 bases, with 14 bases spanning the gap. CDR1 and CDR2 from the germline V gene are LGHDT and YNNKEL (reference sequence). The CDR3 runs to 14 residues.

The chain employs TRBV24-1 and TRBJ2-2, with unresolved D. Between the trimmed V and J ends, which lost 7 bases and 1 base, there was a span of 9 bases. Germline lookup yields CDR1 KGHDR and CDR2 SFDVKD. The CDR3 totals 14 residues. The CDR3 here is CATSVQRNTGELFF. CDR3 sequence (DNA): TGTGCCACCAGCGTACAGCGGAACACCGGGGAGCTGTTTTTT.